These T cell receptor beta chains were read from a single sample in a study of CD8+ T cells in alopecia areata. Clones were sequenced by immunoSEQ multiplex PCR, and TCRdb holds only the in-frame ones, with some missing. The table shows nearly 95,000 clones, with approximately 70% occurring only once. The source material was CD8+ T cells sorted from blood, sampled at week 44, from a patient treated with tofacitinib. The receptors stem from a human donor with alopecia areata. The CDR3 runs from the conserved cysteine through the conserved F or W. The order of the fields is V gene, J gene, clone size, CDR3 protein. Part of the rows lack a size; the others show once, few, many or a class for expanded clones.

v_call: TRBV2; j_call: TRBJ1-1; clone_size: .; cdr3_aa: CASRGPGDAEAFF
v_call: TRBV7-9; j_call: TRBJ2-2; clone_size: .; cdr3_aa: CASSSLRRGNTGELFF
v_call: TRBV7-8; j_call: TRBJ2-5; clone_size: .; cdr3_aa: CASSPTRAAETQYF
v_call: TRBV6-5; j_call: TRBJ2-3; clone_size: .; cdr3_aa: CASSYSWTGGTDTQYF
v_call: TRBV6-5; j_call: TRBJ1-6; clone_size: .; cdr3_aa: CASSYLQREGNSPLHF
v_call: TRBV5-1; j_call: TRBJ1-2; clone_size: .; cdr3_aa: CASSLEGYGYTF
v_call: TRBV7-9; j_call: TRBJ1-1; clone_size: .; cdr3_aa: CASSSLDREAFF
v_call: TRBV4-3; j_call: .; clone_size: .; cdr3_aa: CASSQGEDRTYEQYF
v_call: TRBV4-3; j_call: TRBJ1-5; clone_size: .; cdr3_aa: CASSQDRTGDNQPQHF
v_call: TRBV27; j_call: TRBJ1-1; clone_size: .; cdr3_aa: CASRSYGGSNTEAFF
v_call: TRBV28; j_call: TRBJ1-2; clone_size: .; cdr3_aa: CASSWTRNYGYTF
v_call: TRBV29-1; j_call: TRBJ1-1; clone_size: .; cdr3_aa: CSVEEGSEAFF
v_call: TRBV30; j_call: TRBJ2-1; clone_size: .; cdr3_aa: CAWSVRLNEQFF
v_call: TRBV21-1; j_call: TRBJ2-7; clone_size: .; cdr3_aa: CASTSRVPSYEQYF
v_call: TRBV4-3; j_call: TRBJ2-7; clone_size: few; cdr3_aa: CASSQVAAGTYEQYF
v_call: TRBV15; j_call: TRBJ2-7; clone_size: .; cdr3_aa: CATSRDGTPWEQYF
v_call: TRBV14; j_call: TRBJ2-4; clone_size: .; cdr3_aa: CASSQLTSGGRNIQYF
v_call: TRBV6-5; j_call: TRBJ1-6; clone_size: few; cdr3_aa: CASSYSMGNLGSPLHF
v_call: TRBV7-9; j_call: TRBJ2-1; clone_size: .; cdr3_aa: CASSSPGQGVDEQFF
v_call: TRBV5-1; j_call: TRBJ2-7; clone_size: .; cdr3_aa: CASSLESGQGYEQYF
v_call: TRBV29-1; j_call: TRBJ2-2; clone_size: few; cdr3_aa: CSVLVAGTGELFF
v_call: TRBV6-5; j_call: TRBJ1-5; clone_size: once; cdr3_aa: CASSPTGGLNQPQHF
v_call: TRBV7-9; j_call: TRBJ2-1; clone_size: .; cdr3_aa: CASRSSGGQSDEQFF
v_call: TRBV29-1; j_call: TRBJ2-3; clone_size: few; cdr3_aa: CSVLDSHTDTQYF
v_call: TRBV29-1; j_call: TRBJ1-2; clone_size: .; cdr3_aa: CSVESGTFDGYTF
v_call: TRBV5-1; j_call: TRBJ2-1; clone_size: .; cdr3_aa: CASSLEVANEQFF
v_call: TRBV25-1; j_call: TRBJ1-2; clone_size: .; cdr3_aa: CASSELTPSGYTF
v_call: TRBV5-5; j_call: TRBJ2-3; clone_size: many; cdr3_aa: CASSFSKLDPSTDTQYF
v_call: TRBV7-9; j_call: TRBJ1-5; clone_size: .; cdr3_aa: CASSSTFVDQPQHF
v_call: TRBV5-1; j_call: TRBJ1-1; clone_size: few; cdr3_aa: CASRGTAMNTEAFF
v_call: TRBV6-5; j_call: TRBJ1-2; clone_size: .; cdr3_aa: CASSYDGTGRNYGYTF
v_call: TRBV5-6; j_call: TRBJ2-2; clone_size: .; cdr3_aa: CASSPGTATNTGELFF
v_call: TRBV2; j_call: TRBJ1-2; clone_size: once; cdr3_aa: CASSEAQRDRAEGYTF
v_call: TRBV9; j_call: TRBJ2-3; clone_size: .; cdr3_aa: CASSEGLSYTQYF
v_call: TRBV19; j_call: TRBJ1-4; clone_size: .; cdr3_aa: CASRGREKLFF
v_call: TRBV30; j_call: TRBJ2-1; clone_size: .; cdr3_aa: CAWSVKEQFF
v_call: TRBV4-1; j_call: TRBJ2-7; clone_size: .; cdr3_aa: CASSQVLALTYEQYF
v_call: TRBV19; j_call: TRBJ2-1; clone_size: .; cdr3_aa: CASIGTSELPGQFF
v_call: TRBV11-2; j_call: TRBJ2-7; clone_size: .; cdr3_aa: CASSLDLGPSYEQYF
v_call: TRBV5-1; j_call: TRBJ2-7; clone_size: .; cdr3_aa: CASSLGSGAYEQYF
v_call: TRBV7-8; j_call: TRBJ2-7; clone_size: few; cdr3_aa: CASSRLDDEQYF
v_call: TRBV9; j_call: TRBJ2-4; clone_size: .; cdr3_aa: CASSVQGRENIQYF
v_call: TRBV30; j_call: TRBJ1-2; clone_size: .; cdr3_aa: CAWIGGRDHGYTF
v_call: TRBV9; j_call: TRBJ2-3; clone_size: .; cdr3_aa: CASSLGRTDTQYF
v_call: TRBV13; j_call: TRBJ1-2; clone_size: .; cdr3_aa: CASSLGQGFRRWDGYTF